A single sample is the source of the 12 T cell receptor beta chains below, sequenced in a study of cytomegalovirus exposure and HLA in healthy donors. Both 60 Vbeta primers and 13 Jbeta primers went into the PCR. Profiled with immunoSEQ multiplex PCR; TCRdb holds only in-frame clones, not every one. The sample contains around 130,000 clones, around 75% of which appear only once. The source material was PBMCs. These receptors originate from a female donor in good health and CMV-seronegative.

The chain carries TRBV10-1 and TRBJ1-5; D is unclear. CDR1 is WNHNN and CDR2 is SYGVQD in the germline V gene (reference sequence). CDR3 length equals 14 residues. V lost 3 bases and J lost 0, with 6 bases in between. The CDR3 protein is CASSERLSNQPQHF. CDR3 coding DNA: TGCGCCAGCAGTGAAAGACTTAGCAATCAGCCCCAGCATTTT.

The chain couples TRBV2 to TRBJ2-7, with 8 nucleotides matching TRBD2. CDR1 SNHLY and CDR2 FYNNEI come from the germline V gene. The V and J ends lost 4 bases and 6 bases, in that order; junction bases with no gene match: 5. The CDR3 spans 13 residues. CDR3 coding DNA: TGTGCCAGCAGTGCAGGACTAGCATCCGAGCAGTACTTC. Translating it yields CASSAGLASEQYF.

The chain has TRBV5-4 and TRBJ2-3; maybe TRBD2 (5 bases). From germline, CDR1 is SGHNT and CDR2 YYREEE (reference sequence). The CDR3 contains 16 residues. V lost 4 bases to trimming and J lost 0 bases, with 15 bases between them. The CDR3 region is CASSPGKGASTDTQYF. CDR3 sequence (DNA): TGTGCCAGCAGCCCCGGGAAGGGTGCTAGCACAGATACGCAGTATTTT.

This chain links TRBV19 with TRBJ2-5; a weak D match, TRBD2 (6 bases). The CDR3 is made up of 15 amino acids. The germline V gene encodes CDR1 LNHDA and CDR2 SQIVND (reference sequence). V was clipped by 2 bases and J by 4 bases, with 14 bases between them. CDR3 protein: CASSITGEGIETQYF. The CDR3 nucleotides read TGTGCCAGTAGTATAACGGGAGAGGGGATAGAGACCCAGTACTTC.

This clone was seen a handful of times. The rearrangement links TRBV6-4 to TRBJ2-3; 7 bases map to TRBD1. The germline V gene has CDR1 MRHNA and CDR2 SNTAGT. This CDR3 region has 15 residues. The V and J ends lost 5 bases and 0 bases, in that order; junction bases with no gene match: 5. DNA of the CDR3: TGTGCCAGCAGTAACAGGGGTGGAAGCACAGATACGCAGTATTTT. It encodes CASSNRGGSTDTQYF.

The chain employs TRBV28 and TRBJ1-1; D gene ambiguous. This CDR3 is 12 amino acids long. Trimming took 5 bases from V and 8 from J, leaving 12 bases between them. Germline CDR1 and CDR2: MDHEN and SYDVKM. For the CDR3, the DNA is TGTGCCAGCAGTCCAGTGGCCCTCGAAGCTTTCTTT. Its protein is CASSPVALEAFF.

The chain links TRBV4-1 to TRBJ2-1, with TRBD2 identical over 9 bases. V trimming: 0 bases; J trimming: 4 bases; junction bases outside the gene matches: 16. The CDR3 contains 20 residues. Germline V gene lookup returns CDR1 MGHRA and CDR2 YSYEKL. The CDR3 sequence: CASSQDFRLAGIEMYNEQFF. In DNA form, the CDR3 reads TGCGCCAGCAGCCAAGATTTTCGGCTAGCGGGAATTGAGATGTACAATGAGCAGTTCTTC.

The chain joins TRBV6-1 to TRBJ2-5; a possible D gene is TRBD2 (5 bases). The CDR3 contains 16 residues. Germline-derived CDR1 and CDR2 are MNHNS and SASEGT. V lost 1 base, J lost 1 base, and 13 bases lay in between. The CDR3 loop is CASSEVPAGIQETQYF. Here the CDR3 DNA reads TGTGCCAGCAGTGAAGTCCCCGCCGGGATCCAAGAGACCCAGTACTTC.

Worth noting for this clone: Other DNA sequences in the same sample also yield this CDR3. This chain links TRBV5-1 with TRBJ1-1, with TRBD1 identical over 7 bases. Germline trimming cut 0 bases from V and 1 base from J; bases unmatched to any gene: 0. The CDR3 extends over 14 amino acids. Germline CDR1 reads SGHRS; CDR2 reads YFSETQ. DNA of the CDR3: TGCGCCAGCAGCTTGGGGGACAGGAACACTGAAGCTTTCTTT. Translation gives CASSLGDRNTEAFF.

This chain connects TRBV29-1 to TRBJ2-7, with D possibly being TRBD1 (6 bases). The CDR3 runs to 13 residues. Germline V gene data show CDR1 as SQVTM and CDR2 as ANQGSEA. V lost 5 bases and J lost 2, with 13 bases in between. CDR3 in amino acids: CSVLLQGPYEQYF. CDR3 bases: TGCAGCGTTCTACTCCAGGGGCCCTACGAGCAGTACTTC.

The genes are TRBV29-1 and TRBJ2-7; 11 bases match TRBD2. CDR3 size: 14 residues. J gave up 1 base and V 7 bases, and 6 bases lay outside the gene matches. CDR1 SQVTM and CDR2 ANQGSEA come from the germline V gene. Here the CDR3 DNA reads TGCAGCGACTCCGGGACTAGCGGATCCTACGAGCAGTACTTC. Translated, it gives CSDSGTSGSYEQYF.

The CDR3, as DNA: TGTGCCAGCAGGAAAAGCGTGTCGGATGAGCAGTTCTTC. Its translation: CASRKSVSDEQFF. The genes are TRBV2 and TRBJ2-1, with no clear D. Trimming removed 6 bases from V and 8 bases from J, with 14 bases in between. The CDR3 is made up of 13 amino acids. Germline V CDR1 and CDR2: SNHLY, FYNNEI.